A selection of T cell receptor beta chains follows, all from one sample in a study of T cell repertoires in cytomegalovirus infection. Their cognate antigens are unknown. MiXCR, applied by TCRdb to the reads, yields one record per CDR3 protein. In the table there are about 110,000 distinct CDR3 sequences, about 30% of which are singletons. The sample in question was CD8+ T cells from cultured PBMCs, obtained from culture after CMV antigen stimulation. The receptors originated from a human donor in good health (CMV status not recorded). Some clones in this sample may be carry-over from other donors' samples. The CDR3 runs from the conserved cysteine through the conserved F or W. The D gene is left open where the match is weak. Where a row states a size, it is once, few, many or the class of an expanded clone; other rows omit it.

abundance	v_gene	j_gene	d_gene	CDR3aa	CDR3nt
-	TRBV28	TRBJ1-1	TRBD1	CASSSWTGLSGAFF	TGTGCCAGCAGTTCATGGACAGGGTTATCTGGAGCTTTCTTT
many	TRBV11-3	TRBJ1-2	-	CASSLGLNYGYTF	TGTGCCAGCAGCCTAGGCTTAAACTATGGCTACACCTTC
many	TRBV5-1	TRBJ2-2	TRBD1	CASTGGQGDAGELFF	TGCGCCAGCACCGGCGGACAGGGGGACGCCGGGGAGCTGTTTTTT
-	TRBV7-9	TRBJ1-1	-	CASSTTRGNTEAFF	TGTGCCAGCAGCACCACCAGGGGAAACACTGAAGCTTTCTTT
many	TRBV27	TRBJ1-1	TRBD1	CASSLDRAGTEAFF	TGTGCCAGCAGCCTGGACAGGGCGGGCACTGAAGCTTTCTTT
few	TRBV7-6	TRBJ2-5	-	CASEGFDETQYF	TGTGCCAGCGAAGGGTTCGACGAGACCCAGTACTTC
once	TRBV27	TRBJ1-1	TRBD1	CASSLAAGGLNTEAFF	TGTGCCAGCAGTTTAGCGGCAGGGGGGCTGAACACTGAAGCTTTCTTT
few	TRBV11-2	TRBJ2-7	-	CASSNLAVDEQYF	TGTGCCAGCAGCAATCTGGCGGTCGACGAGCAGTACTTC
-	TRBV4-2	TRBJ1-4	TRBD1	CASSQPPGTGGEKLFF	TGTGCCAGCAGCCAACCTCCGGGGACAGGGGGTGAAAAACTGTTTTTT
once	TRBV12-3/TRBV12-4	TRBJ1-1	-	CVSTKLPNTEAFF	TGTGTCAGCACCAAGCTACCGAACACTGAAGCTTTCTTT
-	TRBV7-6	TRBJ2-2	TRBD2	CASSLAGGTYTGELFF	TGTGCCAGCAGCTTAGCGGGAGGGACCTACACCGGGGAGCTGTTTTTT
-	TRBV6-1	TRBJ1-5	-	CASSEHQGVIEQPQHF	TGTGCCAGCAGTGAACACCAGGGAGTAATAGAACAGCCCCAGCATTTT
-	TRBV7-8	TRBJ1-6	TRBD1	CASQGQGLVALHF	TGTGCCAGCCAGGGACAGGGCTTAGTGGCCCTCCACTTT
-	TRBV29-1	TRBJ1-2	-	CSVFRDGYTF	TGCAGCGTTTTCAGGGATGGCTACACCTTC
many	TRBV7-8	TRBJ2-3	-	CASKLNVGGGGTDTQYF	TGTGCCAGTAAGCTTAACGTAGGCGGGGGCGGCACAGATACGCAGTATTTT
many	TRBV7-6	TRBJ1-1	-	CASSSRGGTEAFF	TGTGCCAGCAGCAGCAGGGGCGGCACTGAAGCTTTCTTT
few	TRBV4-1	TRBJ1-1	-	CASSQEPGTDTEAFF	TGCGCCAGCAGCCAAGAGCCAGGGACGGACACTGAAGCTTTCTTT
-	TRBV6-6	TRBJ1-1	TRBD1	CASSESGGDRANTEAFF	TGTGCCAGCAGTGAGAGTGGGGGGGACAGGGCGAACACTGAAGCTTTCTTT
few	TRBV12-3/TRBV12-4	TRBJ1-2	-	CASSFYEGYTF	TGTGCCAGCAGCTTCTACGAGGGCTACACCTTC
few	TRBV2	TRBJ1-1	-	CASTTLFEAFF	TGTGCCAGCACGACCCTCTTCGAAGCTTTCTTT
-	TRBV4-1	TRBJ1-2	-	CASSPLPEVDYGYTF	TGCGCCAGCAGCCCTCTCCCAGAAGTGGACTATGGCTACACCTTC
-	TRBV27	TRBJ1-4	TRBD1	CASSESGGRNEKLFF	TGTGCCAGCAGTGAATCAGGGGGACGGAATGAAAAACTGTTTTTT
few	TRBV10-3	TRBJ2-5	TRBD1	CAISDTGTGGGETQYF	TGTGCCATCAGTGATACCGGGACAGGAGGTGGAGAGACCCAGTACTTC
many	TRBV28	TRBJ1-3	-	CASSLSGMAGNTIYF	TGTGCCAGCAGTTTATCAGGGATGGCTGGAAACACCATATATTTT
-	TRBV6-5	TRBJ2-2	-	CASTPIMNTGELFF	TGTGCCAGCACCCCGATTATGAACACCGGGGAGCTGTTTTTT
-	TRBV7-6	TRBJ2-1	-	CASSPRSGEYSYNEQFF	TGTGCCAGCAGCCCCCGGTCGGGGGAATACTCCTACAATGAGCAGTTCTTC
-	TRBV20-1	TRBJ2-1	-	CSARRPGEGDEQFF	TGCAGTGCTAGAAGACCAGGGGAAGGCGATGAGCAGTTCTTC
-	TRBV5-6	TRBJ2-5	TRBD1	CASSLGGQGRETQYF	TGTGCCAGCAGCTTGGGGGGACAGGGAAGAGAGACCCAGTACTTC
-	TRBV11-2	TRBJ2-3	-	CASSLAPLAGRDTQYF	TGTGCCAGCAGCTTAGCCCCTCTGGCGGGGAGGGATACGCAGTATTTT
-	TRBV5-6	TRBJ2-7	TRBD1	CANSQGDSTYEQYF	TGTGCCAACAGCCAAGGGGACAGTACCTACGAGCAGTACTTC
few	TRBV19	TRBJ2-7	-	CASSMASANEQYF	TGTGCCAGTAGTATGGCTAGTGCTAACGAGCAGTACTTC
-	TRBV20-1	TRBJ2-4	TRBD1	CSAHRQGPQHIQYF	TGCAGTGCACATCGACAGGGTCCGCAGCACATTCAGTACTTC
-	TRBV7-6	TRBJ2-1	TRBD2	CASSSSPLAGNEQFF	TGTGCCAGCAGCTCCAGCCCCCTAGCGGGGAATGAGCAGTTCTTC
-	TRBV2	TRBJ2-1	-	CANYRENNEQFF	TGTGCCAATTACAGGGAGAACAATGAGCAGTTCTTC
-	TRBV29-1	TRBJ1-1	-	CSIGSTEAFF	TGCAGCATTGGGTCCACTGAAGCTTTCTTT
-	TRBV12-3/TRBV12-4	TRBJ2-1	TRBD1	CASSPGGQGTYNEQLF	TGTGCCAGCAGTCCCGGGGGACAGGGAACCTACAATGAGCAGCTCTTC
few	TRBV7-6	TRBJ2-2	-	CASSPTRTGELFF	TGTGCCAGCAGCCCGACTAGGACCGGGGAGCTGTTTTTT
few	TRBV20-1	TRBJ2-1	-	CSARAWGGNEQFF	TGCAGTGCTAGAGCTTGGGGCGGCAATGAGCAGTTCTTC
-	TRBV2	TRBJ2-7	-	CASSDRGYEQYF	TGTGCCAGCAGTGACAGGGGATACGAGCAGTACTTC
-	TRBV12-3/TRBV12-4	TRBJ1-2	-	CASSSRLDYGYTF	TGTGCCAGCAGTTCCCGTTTGGACTATGGCTACACCTTC
-	TRBV18	TRBJ1-2	TRBD1	CASSPPDRGNYGYTF	TGTGCCAGCTCACCTCCGGACAGGGGAAACTATGGCTACACCTTC
-	TRBV11-2	TRBJ2-5	TRBD1	CASSLTTGPKETQYF	TGTGCCAGCAGCTTGACGACAGGGCCCAAAGAGACCCAGTACTTC
many	TRBV7-9	TRBJ2-2	-	CASSAGLTVGELFF	TGTGCCAGCAGCGCCGGGCTGACGGTCGGGGAGCTGTTTTTT
-	TRBV27	TRBJ2-6	-	CASSSYSGADSGANVLTF	TGTGCCAGCAGTTCCTATAGCGGAGCTGACTCTGGGGCCAACGTCCTGACTTTC
-	TRBV28	TRBJ1-5	-	CASRMFPSDQPQHF	TGTGCCAGCAGGATGTTCCCTTCAGATCAGCCCCAGCATTTT
-	TRBV6-1	TRBJ2-2	-	CASSDYVGNTGELFF	TGTGCCAGCAGTGATTATGTGGGGAACACCGGGGAGCTGTTTTTT
-	TRBV24-1	TRBJ1-1	-	CATSDLGTSAGAFF	TGTGCCACCAGTGATTTAGGGACGTCGGCTGGAGCTTTCTTT